This T cell receptor (beta chain) is drawn from a study of T cell responses to AZD1222 COVID-19 vaccine. Whole-study results and caveats: Donors were mostly white British, more females; clonal diversity possibly underestimated. Along spike, vaccine-associated CD4 TCRs were found throughout, with dominance at 160-218 and 743-854.

The CDR3 is 13 amino acids. V lost 5 bases and J 3 bases, leaving 10 bases between the germline ends. Germline V gene lookup returns CDR1 LNHDA and CDR2 SQIVND (reference sequence). Sequencing used immunoSEQ multiplex PCR; TCRdb keeps in-frame clones, though not all of them. The sample consists of some 110,000 clones, roughly 86% of them appearing once. This clone was seen only a few times. Its specificity is unknown. This TCR was recovered from an adult who received the MenACWY meningococcal vaccine as a control. Sequencing was performed on peripheral blood, taken 28 days after the second dose of the MenACWY control vaccine. This chain joins TRBV19 and TRBJ1-1; no clear D. CDR3 DNA: TGTGCCAGTAGTTGGACGGAGGACACTGAAGCTTTCTTT. This translates into CASSWTEDTEAFF.